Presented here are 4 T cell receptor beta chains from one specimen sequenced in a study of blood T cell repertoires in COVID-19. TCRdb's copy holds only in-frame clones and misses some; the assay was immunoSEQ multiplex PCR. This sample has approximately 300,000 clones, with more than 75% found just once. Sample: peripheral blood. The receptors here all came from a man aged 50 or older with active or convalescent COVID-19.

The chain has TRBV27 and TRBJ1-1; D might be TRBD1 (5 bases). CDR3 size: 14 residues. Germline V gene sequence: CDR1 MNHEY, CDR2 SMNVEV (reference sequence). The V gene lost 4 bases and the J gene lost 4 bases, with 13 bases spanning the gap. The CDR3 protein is CASSSYDRGTEAFF. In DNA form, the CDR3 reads TGTGCCAGCAGTTCCTATGACAGAGGCACTGAAGCTTTCTTT.

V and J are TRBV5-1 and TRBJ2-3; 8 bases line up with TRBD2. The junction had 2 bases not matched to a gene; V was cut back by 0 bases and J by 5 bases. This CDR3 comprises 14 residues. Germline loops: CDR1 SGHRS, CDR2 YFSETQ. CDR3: CASSLEAGEDTQYF. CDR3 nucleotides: TGCGCCAGCAGCTTGGAAGCGGGAGAAGATACGCAGTATTTT.

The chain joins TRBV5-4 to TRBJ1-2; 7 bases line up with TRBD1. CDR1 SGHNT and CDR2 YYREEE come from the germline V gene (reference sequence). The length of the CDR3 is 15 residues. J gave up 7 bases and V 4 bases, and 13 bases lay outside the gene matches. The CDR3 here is CASSPLGTAFGGYTF. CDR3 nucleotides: TGTGCCAGCAGCCCCCTTGGGACAGCCTTCGGTGGCTACACCTTC.

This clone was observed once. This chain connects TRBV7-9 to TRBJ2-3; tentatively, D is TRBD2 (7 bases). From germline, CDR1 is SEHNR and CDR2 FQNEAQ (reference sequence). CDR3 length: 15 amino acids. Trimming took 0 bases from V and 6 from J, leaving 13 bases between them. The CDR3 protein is CASSLATGGRDTQYF. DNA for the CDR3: TGTGCCAGCAGCTTAGCAACCGGGGGGCGGGATACGCAGTATTTT.